The entry that follows covers one TCR beta chain sequence. The data are from a study of blood T cell repertoires in COVID-19. The CDR3 has 13 residues. Germline V gene lookup returns CDR1 SGHDN and CDR2 FVKESK. The V and J ends lost 3 bases and 10 bases respectively, with 10 bases between them. Profiling relied on immunoSEQ multiplex PCR, and the TCRdb table lists in-frame clones only, not all of them. The table has approximately 140,000 clones, 84% seen once. The material sequenced was peripheral blood. The clonotype was recovered from a man in his 70s with acute or convalescent COVID-19. The rearrangement joins TRBV14 to TRBJ1-6; D may be TRBD1 (5 bases). The CDR3 bases are TGTGCCAGCAGCCAGGCCCGGGGGTCACCCCTCCACTTT. As protein: CASSQARGSPLHF.